Shown below are 21 T cell receptor beta chains from a single sample sequenced in a study of T cells in Graves' hyperthyroidism and ophthalmopathy. RNA transcripts gave rise to amplified TCR beta CDR3 regions. Initially, a first-round RT-PCR of the TCR CDR3 employed the HTBI primer set. TCRdb used MiXCR to reprocess the multiplex PCR reads, holding one entry per CDR3 protein. The profile shows some 490,000 distinct CDR3 sequences, about 22% of them singletons. Sequencing used blood. Every receptor here comes from a woman aged 65 to 85 with Graves' ophthalmopathy.

The gene calls are TRBV10-2 and TRBJ2-2; TRBD2 agrees at 10 bases. V lost 7 bases, J lost 8 bases, and 10 bases stayed unmatched. The germline gives CDR1 WSHSY, CDR2 SAAADI. The CDR3 contains 15 residues. The CDR3 sequence: CASTLTSGKVGELFF. The CDR3, as DNA: TGCGCCAGCACTCTCACTAGCGGGAAGGTGGGGGAGCTGTTTTTT.

This clonotype occurred a few times. The chain employs TRBV6-5 and TRBJ2-1, with 7 nucleotides matching TRBD1. V was clipped by 4 bases and J by 3 bases; unmatched bases: 6. Germline V CDR1 and CDR2: MNHEY, SVGAGI. This CDR3 contains 15 residues. As DNA, the CDR3 is TGTGCCAGCAGTTCCCAGGGGGATCTCTACAATGAGCAGTTCTTC. Amino acid sequence: CASSSQGDLYNEQFF.

This clonotype has just a few counts. The chain uses TRBV19 and TRBJ1-3; the D gene is possibly TRBD1 (6 bases). Germline V gives CDR1 LNHDA, CDR2 SQIVND (reference sequence). Trimming pared 7 bases from V and 0 bases from J, leaving 13 bases between. CDR3 length equals 15 residues. The CDR3 sequence: CASTGRGPSGNTIYF. As DNA, the CDR3 is TGTGCCAGTACGGGCAGGGGACCCTCTGGAAACACCATATATTTT.

V is TRBV15 and J is TRBJ2-4; 9 nucleotides line up with TRBD2. V shed 2 bases and J 7 bases; nucleotides not matched to a gene: 9. Germline assignment: CDR1 LNHNV and CDR2 YYDKDF (reference sequence). The CDR3 loop spans 16 amino acids. The CDR3: CATSRYNSGSQNIQYF. CDR3 sequence (DNA): TGTGCCACCAGCAGATACAATAGCGGGAGTCAGAACATTCAGTACTTC.

There are a few counts of this clonotype. The gene calls are TRBV7-9 and TRBJ2-1; 9 bases fit TRBD2. V gave up 0 bases and J gave up 6 bases; unmatched junction bases: 6. The CDR3 contains 16 residues. Germline CDR1 reads SEHNR; CDR2 reads FQNEAQ (reference sequence). This chain's CDR3 is CASSLALREGVNEQFF. Written as DNA, the CDR3 is TGTGCCAGCAGCTTAGCGCTGCGGGAGGGTGTCAATGAGCAGTTCTTC.

This clonotype was picked up many times. The chain is built from TRBV7-2 and TRBJ2-2, with 10 bases aligning to TRBD2. The junction had 4 bases not matched to a gene; V was cut back by 6 bases and J by 3 bases. This CDR3 is 15 amino acids long. The V gene's germline CDR1 is SGHTA and CDR2 FQGNSA. The CDR3 protein is CASRPGLAYTGELFF. In DNA form, the CDR3 reads TGTGCCAGCAGGCCGGGACTAGCGTACACCGGGGAGCTGTTTTTT.

This chain uses TRBV18 with TRBJ1-2, with D possibly TRBD1 on 6 matching bases. CDR1 and CDR2 from the germline V gene are KGHSH and LQKENI. CDR3 length: 13 amino acids. The V end lost 3 bases, the J end lost 6 bases, and 11 bases lay between the germline ends. Here the CDR3 DNA reads TGTGCCAGCTCACCGGGGGGCGTAGATGGCTACACCTTC. Its translation: CASSPGGVDGYTF.

A few counts support this clonotype. The chain joins TRBV6-1 to TRBJ2-1; 11 bases line up with TRBD2. Per germline, CDR1 MNHNS and CDR2 SASEGT. The CDR3 consists of 15 residues. J lost 4 bases, V lost 6 bases, and 5 bases had no gene match. The CDR3 sequence is CASREGLADYNEQFF. The CDR3, as DNA: TGTGCCAGCAGGGAGGGACTAGCGGATTACAATGAGCAGTTCTTC.

V is TRBV3-1 and J is TRBJ2-7; 9 nucleotides line up with TRBD1. CDR3 length: 15 residues. J gave up 5 bases and V 2 bases, and 7 bases lay outside the gene matches. Germline lookup yields CDR1 LGHDT and CDR2 YNNKEL (reference sequence). Here the CDR3 reads CASSQPGQGLNEQYF. The CDR3 DNA reads as TGTGCCAGCAGCCAACCGGGACAGGGCCTCAACGAGCAGTACTTC.

This clonotype was seen at least ten times. This chain links TRBV27 with TRBJ2-2; perhaps TRBD1 as D (5 bases). This CDR3 spans 16 amino acids. V was shortened by 2 bases and J by 3 bases, with 13 bases between the two germline ends. Per germline, CDR1 MNHEY and CDR2 SMNVEV (reference sequence). CDR3 bases: TGTGCCAGCAGTTTAGGCCCAGGGTTACACACCGGGGAGCTGTTTTTT. Encoded protein: CASSLGPGLHTGELFF.

This clonotype came up a few times. The CDR3: CASSGDGVGTDTQYF. CDR3 nucleotide sequence: TGCGCCAGCAGCGGGGACGGCGTCGGCACAGATACGCAGTATTTT. The rearrangement uses TRBV5-1 and TRBJ2-3; TRBD1 or TRBD2 may be the D gene (5 bases each). The CDR3 is made up of 15 amino acids. Germline lookup yields CDR1 SGHRS and CDR2 YFSETQ. Trimming took 4 bases from V and 1 from J, leaving 13 bases between them.

Turning to this clonotype: A much larger clone lies a single base off, so this may be a read error. The J gene is TRBJ2-2, the V gene TRBV12-3 or TRBV12-4, with D tentatively TRBD2 (6 bases). The CDR3 has 15 residues. The CDR3 loop reads CASRLAETSTGELFF. The CDR3 bases are TGTGCCAGCAGATTAGCGGAGACGAGCACCGGGGAGCTGTTTTTT.

This clonotype was counted between two and nine times. This sequence joins TRBV5-6 and TRBJ2-7, with a possible D match to TRBD1 (6 bases). The V gene's germline CDR1 is SGHDT and CDR2 YYEEEE. Trimming pared 5 bases from V and 3 bases from J, leaving 15 bases between. CDR3 length: 14 residues. CDR3: CASSRPGQDYEQYF. CDR3 DNA sequence: TGTGCCAGCAGTAGGCCGGGACAAGACTACGAGCAGTACTTC.

This clonotype occurred a few times. The chain employs TRBV3-1 and TRBJ2-5; either TRBD1 or TRBD2 may supply D (5 bases each). Trimming removed 3 bases from V and 0 bases from J, with 11 bases in between. CDR3 length equals 15 residues. Germline lookup yields CDR1 LGHDT and CDR2 YNNKEL (reference sequence). The CDR3 spells CASSQGDPYQETQYF. The CDR3 nucleotides are TGTGCCAGCAGCCAGGGGGACCCCTACCAAGAGACCCAGTACTTC.

There are a few counts of this clonotype. V and J are TRBV6-2 or TRBV6-3 and TRBJ2-1; D is uncertain. CDR3 length: 11 residues. V was shortened by 2 bases and J by 10 bases, with 6 bases between the two germline ends. Germline V gene sequence: CDR1 MNHEY, CDR2 SVGEGT. The CDR3 protein is CASSYLGEQFF. In DNA, the CDR3 is TGTGCCAGCAGTTACCTCGGAGAGCAGTTCTTC.

The rearrangement uses TRBV4-1 and TRBJ2-7, with D uncertain. V gave up 1 base and J gave up 4 bases, with 11 bases separating them. CDR3 length: 14 amino acids. Germline V gene lookup returns CDR1 MGHRA and CDR2 YSYEKL. CDR3 sequence: CASSQVGRKYEQYF. The CDR3 DNA is TGCGCCAGCAGCCAAGTGGGTAGGAAGTACGAGCAGTACTTC.

The CDR3 DNA sequence: TGTGCCAGCAGCTTAGTAGTGAGGGAGGAGACCCAGTACTTC. Protein product: CASSLVVREETQYF. The V gene is TRBV7-9, the J gene TRBJ2-5; the D gene is possibly TRBD2 (5 bases). This CDR3 region has 14 residues. The germline CDR1 and CDR2 sequences are SEHNR and FQNEAQ (reference sequence). The germline V and J ends were trimmed by 1 base and 5 bases, with 11 bases remaining between them.

The J gene is TRBJ2-7, the V gene TRBV6-1, with 7 nucleotides matching TRBD2. The CDR3 has 16 amino acids. J lost 6 bases, V lost 6 bases, and 17 bases had no gene match. The germline CDR1 and CDR2 sequences are MNHNS and SASEGT. The CDR3 spells CASREPGLPSLGEQYF. CDR3 in DNA: TGTGCCAGCAGGGAACCGGGACTACCAAGCTTGGGCGAGCAGTACTTC.

The chain uses TRBV3-1 and TRBJ2-3, with TRBD2 matching 13 bases. CDR1 LGHDT and CDR2 YNNKEL come from the germline V gene (reference sequence). The V gene end was trimmed by 1 base and the J gene end by 8 bases; junction bases not matched to a gene: 3. There are 15 residues in the CDR3. The CDR3 loop is CASSQARTSGGTQYF. The CDR3 nucleotides are TGTGCCAGCAGCCAAGCAAGGACTAGCGGGGGTACGCAGTATTTT.

This chain joins TRBV6-2 or TRBV6-3 and TRBJ2-7, with TRBD1 as a possible D gene (7 bases). This CDR3 has 14 amino acids. CDR1 is MNHEY, CDR2 SVGEGT, per germline. V shed 6 bases and J shed 3 bases, with 15 bases lying between them. CDR3 protein: CASRRGLANYEQYF. CDR3 coding DNA: TGTGCCAGCAGGAGGGGGCTAGCGAACTACGAGCAGTACTTC.

This clonotype has more than one count but fewer than ten. This chain links TRBV12-3 or TRBV12-4 with TRBJ2-7, with 10 positions matching TRBD1. The CDR3 is 16 amino acids. The V gene end was trimmed by 6 bases and the J gene end by 1 base; junction bases not matched to a gene: 9. The CDR3 protein is CASSRDRGRRSYEQYF. The CDR3 bases are TGTGCCAGCAGCCGTGACAGGGGGCGACGGTCCTACGAGCAGTACTTC.